This paragraph covers one T cell receptor beta chain sequence. The antigen is not known. The V end was cut by 6 bases, the J end by 2 bases, with 16 bases between. There are 15 residues in the CDR3. Looked up from germline, CDR1 is SGHTS and CDR2 is YDEGEE. This record comes from a study of cytomegalovirus exposure and HLA in healthy donors. Broader study findings: Reports indicated that the classifier achieved high specificity and sensitivity in diagnosing cytomegalovirus status. 150 or so TCR beta chains were listed as cytomegalovirus-associated. What a later analysis reportedly showed was that an Asian-associated ancestry cluster had fewer N-insertions than the roughly 700-donor mean.

Vbeta (60) and Jbeta (13) primers were used in the PCR. Sequenced by immunoSEQ multiplex PCR; TCRdb stores in-frame clones only, minus some. The sample includes about 140,000 clones. Unrecorded immune exposures were likely, despite nominal health at sampling. Specimen: PBMCs. The origin of this receptor is a male donor in good health and CMV-seronegative. The chain recombines TRBV5-8 with TRBJ2-3; D not certain. CDR3 in amino acids: CASTARQIHTDTQYF. CDR3 DNA: TGTGCCAGCACTGCGAGGCAGATTCACACAGATACGCAGTATTTT. Combining the CDR3 with reference TRBV5-8 and TRBJ2-3 gives the whole variable domain EAGVTQSPTHLIKTRGQQATLRCSPISGHTSVYWYQQALGLGLQFLLWYDEGEERNRGNFPPRFSGRQFPNYSSELNVNALELEDSALYLCASTARQIHTDTQYFGPGTRLTVL.